This T cell receptor (beta chain) derives from a study of cytotoxic CD8 clonotypes in ibrutinib-treated CLL. Using immunoSEQ multiplex PCR, the repertoire was profiled, and TCRdb retains in-frame clones only, with some absent. The table lists about 300,000 clones, over 55% of them singletons. The CDR3 extends over 14 amino acids. Per the germline V gene, CDR1 is MDHEN and CDR2 is SYDVKM. Trimming left V 5 bases short and J 2 bases short, with 9 bases between. This TCR was recovered from a human donor with chronic lymphocytic leukemia. The sequencing here drew on PBMCs, taken after 36 months of ibrutinib treatment. The chain couples TRBV28 to TRBJ1-4; D is unresolved. CDR3: CASSTPGTNEKLFF. CDR3 nucleotide sequence: TGTGCCAGCAGTACCCCGGGGACTAATGAAAAACTGTTTTTT.